Listed here are 10 T cell receptor beta chains from one sample, sequenced in a study of blood T cell repertoires in COVID-19. The protocol was immunoSEQ multiplex PCR, while the TCRdb copy is restricted to in-frame clones and leaves out a portion. Among 210,000 or so clones listed, 75% to 90% were seen once. Source material: peripheral blood. The receptors stem from a human donor in a cohort sampled during active COVID-19.

The chain is built from TRBV27 and TRBJ2-7; 8 positions match TRBD2. Germline V CDR1 and CDR2: MNHEY, SMNVEV (reference sequence). This CDR3 is 12 amino acids long. V shed 5 bases, J shed 5 bases, and the junction held 2 bases outside the gene matches. The CDR3 DNA follows: TGTGCCAGCAGTGACGGGGGGGACGAGCAGTACTTC. It yields the protein CASSDGGDEQYF.

This rearrangement joins TRBV7-9 to TRBJ1-1; weak D call: TRBD1 (5 bases). The ends were cut back, 1 base at V and 5 bases at J, with 14 bases in the middle. This CDR3 region has 15 residues. CDR1 is SEHNR and CDR2 is FQNEAQ in the germline V gene (reference sequence). DNA of the CDR3: TGTGCCAGCAGCTTAGAGGGGCCGCCAGTGACTGAAGCTTTCTTT. The encoded protein is CASSLEGPPVTEAFF.

The V and J genes are TRBV7-8 and TRBJ2-4; maybe TRBD1 (6 bases). Trimming pared 3 bases from V and 0 bases from J, leaving 15 bases between. The germline V gene encodes CDR1 SGHVS and CDR2 FQNEAQ. The CDR3 totals 17 residues. CDR3 nucleotides: TGTGCCAGCAGCTTCGGGACATCGATTCTAGCCAAAAACATTCAGTACTTC. It yields the protein CASSFGTSILAKNIQYF.

In this sample, this clone turned up a few times. This rearrangement joins TRBV4-2 to TRBJ2-1; the D gene is possibly TRBD1 (5 bases). This CDR3 contains 17 residues. Trimming removed 1 base from V and 6 bases from J, with 19 bases in between. The V gene's germline CDR1 is LGHNA and CDR2 YNFKEQ. The CDR3 here is CASSQVFSTDLRNEQFF. In DNA, the CDR3 is TGTGCCAGCAGCCAAGTATTCTCGACAGACTTACGCAATGAGCAGTTCTTC.

This clone has just a few counts. This rearrangement joins TRBV18 to TRBJ2-1; 8 nucleotides align to TRBD1. The trim removed 3 bases at V and 4 bases at J, leaving 8 bases unmatched. Germline CDR1 KGHSH, CDR2 LQKENI. The CDR3 runs to 16 residues. The CDR3 spells CASSPQGTGLYNEQFF. In nucleotides, the CDR3 is TGTGCCAGCTCACCTCAGGGGACAGGCCTATACAATGAGCAGTTCTTC. The whole variable domain, remainder taken from reference TRBV18 and TRBJ2-1, is NAGVMQNPRHLVRRRGQEARLRCSPMKGHSHVYWYRQLPEEGLKFMVYLQKENIIDESGMPKERFSAEFPKEGPSILRIQQVVRGDSAAYFCASSPQGTGLYNEQFFGPGTRLTVL.

This clone has only one observation. This rearrangement joins TRBV2 to TRBJ1-4; tentative D call: TRBD1 (6 bases). Trimming took 1 base from V and 8 from J, leaving 14 bases between them. The CDR3 totals 15 residues. Germline V lookup: CDR1 SNHLY, CDR2 FYNNEI. CDR3 amino acids: CASSEGYRVREKLFF. CDR3 coding DNA: TGTGCCAGCAGTGAAGGATACAGGGTCAGGGAAAAACTGTTTTTT.

The chain employs TRBV3-1 (or the pseudogene TRBV3-2) and TRBJ1-3, with D perhaps TRBD1 (6 bases). The CDR3 covers 16 residues. Germline CDR1 and CDR2: LGHDT and YNNKEL (reference sequence). The V end was cut by 3 bases, the J end by 0 bases, with 12 bases between. CDR3 DNA sequence: TGTGCCAGCAGCCACCCGGGACAAACCTCTGGAAACACCATATATTTT. Its protein is CASSHPGQTSGNTIYF.

This chain links TRBV27 with TRBJ1-1, with D perhaps TRBD1 (5 bases). Germline loops: CDR1 MNHEY, CDR2 SMNVEV (reference sequence). This CDR3 contains 13 residues. V dropped 2 bases and J dropped 3 bases, with 7 bases sitting between them. CDR3 region: CASSLRGDTEAFF. For the CDR3, the DNA is TGTGCCAGCAGTTTAAGGGGTGACACTGAAGCTTTCTTT.

The chain couples TRBV9 to TRBJ2-1, with a weak D call TRBD2 (6 bases). The germline gives CDR1 SGDLS, CDR2 YYNGEE. Deletions cut 0 bases from V and 6 bases from J, with 10 bases between. This CDR3 comprises 14 residues. The CDR3 here is CASSVALALNEQFF. Written as DNA, the CDR3 is TGTGCCAGCAGCGTAGCGCTAGCGCTCAATGAGCAGTTCTTC.

This clone was counted ten times or more. Other DNA sequences in this specimen translate into the identical CDR3. The chain uses TRBV27 and TRBJ2-5; D remains unclear. CDR3 length equals 14 residues. Germline V gives CDR1 MNHEY, CDR2 SMNVEV (reference sequence). V was shortened by 4 bases and J by 1 base, with 10 bases between the two germline ends. The CDR3 DNA follows: TGTGCCAGCAGTTCAAGGAGCCCCCAAGAGACCCAGTACTTC. Translating it yields CASSSRSPQETQYF.